The clone carrying this TCR beta chain showed up just a few times. RNA transcripts were the template for amplifying TCR beta CDR3 regions. An initial round of RT-PCR targeting the TCR CDR3 relied on the HTBI primer set. TCRdb called the multiplex PCR reads again in MiXCR, with one record for every CDR3 protein. The sample records about 360,000 distinct CDR3 sequences, roughly 13% being singletons. The CDR3 is made up of 14 amino acids. Losses at the gene ends were 4 bases for V and 5 bases for J; bases not matched to a gene: 8. Germline loops: CDR1 SGHDT, CDR2 YYEEEE. This sample stems from a study of T cells in Graves' hyperthyroidism and ophthalmopathy. Diagnostic decisions used clinical symptoms, serum thyroxine and TRAb, thyroid ultrasound and orbital computed tomography.

The chain uses TRBV5-6 and TRBJ2-7; 8 bases match TRBD1. Input material: blood. This TCR was sampled from a man aged 30 to 39 with Graves' hyperthyroidism that later progressed to Graves' ophthalmopathy. As DNA, the CDR3 is TGTGCCAGCAGCCCCTACCAGGGGGCTCACGAGCAGTACTTC. This encodes CASSPYQGAHEQYF. Full variable domain (remainder filled in from reference TRBV5-6 and TRBJ2-7): DAGVTQSPTHLIKTRGQQVTLRCSPKSGHDTVSWYQQALGQGPQFIFQYYEEEERQRGNFPDRFSGHQFPNYSSELNVNALLLGDSALYLCASSPYQGAHEQYFGPGTRLTVT.